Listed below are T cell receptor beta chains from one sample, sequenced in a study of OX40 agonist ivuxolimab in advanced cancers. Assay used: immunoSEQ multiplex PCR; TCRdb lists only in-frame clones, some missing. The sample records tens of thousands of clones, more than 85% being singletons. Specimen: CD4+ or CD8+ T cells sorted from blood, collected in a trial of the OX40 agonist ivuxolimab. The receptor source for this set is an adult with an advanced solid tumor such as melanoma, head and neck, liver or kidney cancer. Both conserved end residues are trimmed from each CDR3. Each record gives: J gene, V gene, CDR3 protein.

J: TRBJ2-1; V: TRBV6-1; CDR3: ASSELSGRSYNEQF
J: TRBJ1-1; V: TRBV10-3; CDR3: AISDTFSPGGHTEAF
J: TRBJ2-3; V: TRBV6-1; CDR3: ASSERLASTDTQY
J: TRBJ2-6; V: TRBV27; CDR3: ASSPGQGFSGANVLT
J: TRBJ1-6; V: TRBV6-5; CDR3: ASSYQGDNSPLH
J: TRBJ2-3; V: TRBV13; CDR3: ASSLGAGLGTDTQY
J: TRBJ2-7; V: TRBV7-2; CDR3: ASSLVPSGSSYEQY
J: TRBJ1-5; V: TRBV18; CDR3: ASSPGGRPEDQPQH
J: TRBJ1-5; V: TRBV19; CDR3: ASSHTGTSNQPQH
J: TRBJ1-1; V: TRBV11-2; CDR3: ASRLTGNTEAF
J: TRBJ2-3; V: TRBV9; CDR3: ASSARTQVGSDTQY
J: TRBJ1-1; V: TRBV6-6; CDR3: ASSYGTGGYEAF
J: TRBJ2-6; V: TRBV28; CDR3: ASRPPGTGGSGANVLT
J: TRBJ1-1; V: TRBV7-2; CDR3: ASSYLDRWTQGGTEAF
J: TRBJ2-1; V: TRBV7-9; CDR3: ASSSQGYPSYNEQF
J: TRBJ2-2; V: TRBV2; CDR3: ASRGNTGELF
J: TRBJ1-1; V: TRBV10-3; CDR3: AISSADELGI
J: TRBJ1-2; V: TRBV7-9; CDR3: ASSLQGGYGYT
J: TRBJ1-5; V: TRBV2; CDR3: ASSVSTAYSNQPQH